This TCR beta chain appears in the sequencing data of a study of neoadjuvant nivolumab and ipilimumab in lung cancer. Whole-study findings and limits: TCR richness and clonality were higher in tumors than adjacent uninvolved lung. From pretherapy to surgery, tumor richness and clonality rose with dual therapy. Higher pretherapy blood TCR richness went with higher resected-tumor richness.

This clone appeared a single time. Its antigen is currently unknown. Produced via immunoSEQ multiplex PCR; TCRdb's table is partial and in-frame only. The data contain tens of thousands of clones, over 75% of them singletons. V shed 6 bases and J shed 1 base, with 16 bases lying between them. From germline, CDR1 is SGHRS and CDR2 YFSETQ. The CDR3 length is 15 residues. Sequenced here: peripheral blood, sampled after neoadjuvant nivolumab, alone or with ipilimumab, at or shortly before surgery. This chain joins TRBV5-1 and TRBJ1-1; unclear D gene. The receptor's source is an adult with non-small cell lung cancer. The CDR3 DNA follows: TGCGCCAGCACCCGGGAGGGCAATCCGAACACTGAAGCTTTCTTT. It codes for CASTREGNPNTEAFF.